A selection of T cell receptor beta chains follows, all from one sample in a study of neoadjuvant anti-PD-1 for oral cavity cancer. Sequencing was performed with immunoSEQ multiplex PCR; in TCRdb, only in-frame clones are kept and a portion is missing. The sample shows about 25,000 clones, about 26% of them seen only once. The material was tumor tissue, obtained after nivolumab (anti-PD-1) treatment. Receptors originate from a person between 35 and 79 years old with oral cavity squamous cell carcinoma. The CDR3 runs from the conserved cysteine through the conserved F or W. A D gene is named only where the DNA matches it firmly. Where a row states a size, it is once, few, many or the class of an expanded clone; other rows omit it.

v_call: TRBV4-1; clone_size: few; d_call: -; j_call: TRBJ2-6; cdr3_aa: CASSQVVSGANVLTF; cdr3_nt: TGCGCCAGCAGCCAAGTCGTCTCTGGGGCCAACGTCCTGACTTTC
v_call: TRBV30; clone_size: -; d_call: -; j_call: TRBJ1-4; cdr3_aa: CAWSVERYEKLFF; cdr3_nt: TGTGCCTGGAGTGTAGAGCGGTATGAAAAACTGTTTTTT
v_call: TRBV9; clone_size: few; d_call: -; j_call: TRBJ1-3; cdr3_aa: CASSPSGNTIYF; cdr3_nt: TGTGCCAGTTCCCCCTCTGGAAACACCATATATTTT
v_call: TRBV19; clone_size: few; d_call: TRBD1; j_call: TRBJ2-1; cdr3_aa: CASRRGTGGARVTYNEQFF; cdr3_nt: TGTGCCAGTAGGCGAGGGACAGGGGGCGCGCGGGTGACCTACAATGAGCAGTTCTTC
v_call: TRBV5-1; clone_size: few; d_call: TRBD2; j_call: TRBJ2-1; cdr3_aa: CASSLGGSSGHYNEQFF; cdr3_nt: TGCGCCAGCAGCTTGGGCGGCTCTAGCGGGCACTACAATGAGCAGTTCTTC
v_call: TRBV18; clone_size: -; d_call: TRBD1; j_call: TRBJ1-3; cdr3_aa: CATRQGIGNTIYF; cdr3_nt: TGTGCCACTCGACAGGGAATTGGAAACACCATATATTTT
v_call: TRBV11-2; clone_size: -; d_call: TRBD1; j_call: TRBJ1-2; cdr3_aa: CASSPGQDYGYTF; cdr3_nt: TGTGCCAGCAGCCCCGGACAGGACTATGGCTACACCTTC
v_call: TRBV4-1; clone_size: -; d_call: TRBD2; j_call: TRBJ2-7; cdr3_aa: CASSQETSGLSPYEQYF; cdr3_nt: TGCGCCAGCAGCCAAGAGACTAGCGGGTTGTCCCCCTACGAGCAGTACTTC
v_call: TRBV27; clone_size: -; d_call: -; j_call: TRBJ1-1; cdr3_aa: CASSFFANTEAFF; cdr3_nt: TGTGCCAGCAGTTTCTTTGCGAACACTGAAGCTTTCTTT
v_call: TRBV28; clone_size: -; d_call: -; j_call: TRBJ2-5; cdr3_aa: CASSWAWETQYF; cdr3_nt: TGTGCCAGCAGCTGGGCCTGGGAGACCCAGTACTTC
v_call: TRBV5-1; clone_size: large; d_call: -; j_call: TRBJ1-5; cdr3_aa: CASSLAGDQPQHF; cdr3_nt: TGCGCCAGCAGCTTGGCGGGGGATCAGCCCCAGCATTTT
v_call: TRBV10-1; clone_size: -; d_call: TRBD1; j_call: TRBJ2-7; cdr3_aa: CASSESGTGKNEQYF; cdr3_nt: TGCGCCAGCAGTGAGTCAGGGACAGGGAAGAACGAGCAGTACTTC
v_call: TRBV25-1; clone_size: -; d_call: -; j_call: TRBJ1-2; cdr3_aa: CASSGDGSNYGYTF; cdr3_nt: TGTGCCAGCAGTGGCGACGGTTCTAACTATGGCTACACCTTC
v_call: TRBV2; clone_size: -; d_call: -; j_call: TRBJ2-1; cdr3_aa: CASSVDLPQFF; cdr3_nt: TGTGCCAGCAGTGTGGACCTTCCGCAGTTCTTC
v_call: TRBV29-1; clone_size: -; d_call: -; j_call: TRBJ1-2; cdr3_aa: CSVGKSYGYTF; cdr3_nt: TGCAGCGTTGGGAAATCCTATGGCTACACCTTC
v_call: TRBV19; clone_size: -; d_call: TRBD1; j_call: TRBJ2-2; cdr3_aa: CASSTGTGATGELFF; cdr3_nt: TGTGCCAGTAGTACAGGGACAGGAGCTACCGGGGAGCTGTTTTTT
v_call: TRBV7-7; clone_size: few; d_call: -; j_call: TRBJ2-5; cdr3_aa: CASSLVQGETQYF; cdr3_nt: TGTGCTAGCAGCTTAGTACAGGGAGAGACCCAGTACTTC
v_call: TRBV4-1; clone_size: -; d_call: TRBD1; j_call: TRBJ1-2; cdr3_aa: CASSQAQDRAHYGYTF; cdr3_nt: TGCGCCAGCAGCCAGGCCCAAGACAGGGCCCACTATGGCTACACCTTC
v_call: TRBV19; clone_size: -; d_call: -; j_call: TRBJ1-2; cdr3_aa: CASTRGIARGGNHGYTF; cdr3_nt: TGTGCCAGTACCAGGGGTATTGCCAGGGGAGGAAATCATGGCTACACCTTC
v_call: TRBV7-8; clone_size: -; d_call: -; j_call: TRBJ1-1; cdr3_aa: CASSYDRGTEAFF; cdr3_nt: TGTGCCAGCAGCTACGACCGGGGCACTGAAGCTTTCTTT
v_call: TRBV2; clone_size: many; d_call: -; j_call: TRBJ1-2; cdr3_aa: CASSEGRSNNYGYTF; cdr3_nt: TGTGCCAGCAGTGAAGGCCGTTCGAATAACTATGGCTACACCTTC
v_call: TRBV9; clone_size: many; d_call: -; j_call: TRBJ2-5; cdr3_aa: CASSVQPEETQYF; cdr3_nt: TGTGCCAGCAGCGTCCAGCCAGAAGAGACCCAGTACTTC
v_call: TRBV19; clone_size: few; d_call: -; j_call: TRBJ2-7; cdr3_aa: CASSINGLGTYEQYF; cdr3_nt: TGTGCCAGTAGTATAAACGGCTTGGGTACCTACGAGCAGTACTTC
v_call: TRBV5-8; clone_size: few; d_call: -; j_call: TRBJ2-7; cdr3_aa: CASSWAYEQYF; cdr3_nt: TGTGCCAGCAGCTGGGCCTACGAGCAGTACTTC
v_call: TRBV6-6; clone_size: many; d_call: TRBD2; j_call: TRBJ2-7; cdr3_aa: CASSYSLAGGNYEQYF; cdr3_nt: TGTGCCAGCAGTTACTCCTTAGCGGGGGGCAACTACGAGCAGTACTTC
v_call: TRBV9; clone_size: few; d_call: -; j_call: TRBJ1-5; cdr3_aa: CASSVGSTVQRWRPQHF; cdr3_nt: TGTGCCAGCAGCGTAGGATCGACGGTTCAACGTTGGCGGCCCCAGCATTTT
v_call: TRBV7-9; clone_size: few; d_call: -; j_call: TRBJ2-1; cdr3_aa: CASSPDYNEQFF; cdr3_nt: TGTGCCAGCAGCCCGGACTACAATGAGCAGTTCTTC
v_call: TRBV6-1; clone_size: -; d_call: -; j_call: TRBJ1-5; cdr3_aa: CASSEGNQPQHF; cdr3_nt: TGTGCCAGCAGTGAGGGGAATCAGCCCCAGCATTTT
v_call: TRBV4-1; clone_size: few; d_call: -; j_call: TRBJ2-1; cdr3_aa: CASSHLKDRAYNEQFF; cdr3_nt: TGCGCCAGCAGCCACCTCAAGGATAGGGCGTACAATGAGCAGTTCTTC
v_call: TRBV5-6; clone_size: -; d_call: -; j_call: TRBJ1-3; cdr3_aa: CASSLVPGSGNTIYF; cdr3_nt: TGTGCCAGCAGCTTGGTACCCGGCTCTGGAAACACCATATATTTT
v_call: TRBV28; clone_size: -; d_call: -; j_call: TRBJ2-7; cdr3_aa: CASRDWGLEGEQYF; cdr3_nt: TGTGCCAGCCGTGACTGGGGATTGGAGGGGGAGCAGTACTTC
v_call: TRBV27; clone_size: -; d_call: -; j_call: TRBJ2-2; cdr3_aa: CATRDPPGTGELFF; cdr3_nt: TGTGCCACCAGAGACCCCCCCGGGACCGGGGAGCTGTTTTTT
v_call: TRBV7-9; clone_size: -; d_call: -; j_call: TRBJ2-3; cdr3_aa: CASSRQARDTQYF; cdr3_nt: TGTGCCAGCAGCCGCCAAGCTAGGGATACGCAGTATTTT
v_call: TRBV29-1; clone_size: -; d_call: -; j_call: TRBJ2-7; cdr3_aa: CSVIRAAPSYEQYF; cdr3_nt: TGCAGCGTTATCCGGGCAGCCCCCTCCTACGAGCAGTACTTC
v_call: TRBV6-5; clone_size: once; d_call: -; j_call: TRBJ2-2; cdr3_aa: CASSYASYTGELFF; cdr3_nt: TGTGCCAGCAGTTACGCGTCTTACACCGGGGAGCTGTTTTTT
v_call: TRBV6-1; clone_size: few; d_call: TRBD1; j_call: TRBJ1-1; cdr3_aa: CASSGTGGYTEAFF; cdr3_nt: TGTGCCAGCAGCGGGACAGGAGGGTACACTGAAGCTTTCTTT
v_call: TRBV4-2; clone_size: -; d_call: -; j_call: TRBJ2-7; cdr3_aa: CASSHGGIAYEQYF; cdr3_nt: TGTGCCAGCAGCCATGGGGGGATTGCCTACGAGCAGTACTTC
v_call: TRBV5-4; clone_size: -; d_call: TRBD2; j_call: TRBJ2-7; cdr3_aa: CASSLASSGRVYEQYF; cdr3_nt: TGTGCCAGCAGCTTGGCCTCTAGCGGGAGGGTCTACGAGCAGTACTTC
v_call: TRBV7-9; clone_size: few; d_call: TRBD1; j_call: TRBJ2-5; cdr3_aa: CASSIQGTSETQYF; cdr3_nt: TGTGCCAGCAGCATACAGGGGACATCGGAGACCCAGTACTTC
v_call: TRBV29-1; clone_size: -; d_call: TRBD1; j_call: TRBJ1-2; cdr3_aa: CSVTGGAYGYTF; cdr3_nt: TGCAGCGTAACAGGGGGTGCTTATGGCTACACCTTC
v_call: TRBV4-1; clone_size: few; d_call: -; j_call: TRBJ1-1; cdr3_aa: CASSLTRGTEAFF; cdr3_nt: TGCGCCAGCAGCCTGACTCGGGGAACTGAAGCTTTCTTT
v_call: TRBV5-6; clone_size: few; d_call: TRBD2; j_call: TRBJ2-1; cdr3_aa: CASSLGAGVSPSYNEQFF; cdr3_nt: TGTGCCAGCAGCTTGGGAGCGGGGGTTTCCCCCTCCTACAATGAGCAGTTCTTC
v_call: TRBV7-3; clone_size: few; d_call: TRBD2; j_call: TRBJ2-3; cdr3_aa: CASSFSGSTDTQYF; cdr3_nt: TGTGCCAGCAGTTTTAGCGGGAGCACAGATACGCAGTATTTT
v_call: TRBV10-3; clone_size: few; d_call: -; j_call: TRBJ2-7; cdr3_aa: CAISDGSSYEQYF; cdr3_nt: TGTGCCATCAGTGACGGGAGCTCCTACGAGCAGTACTTC
v_call: TRBV7-3; clone_size: -; d_call: -; j_call: TRBJ2-7; cdr3_aa: CASSFRPTGHGEQYF; cdr3_nt: TGTGCCAGCAGCTTCCGTCCGACAGGCCATGGCGAGCAGTACTTC
v_call: TRBV6-1; clone_size: few; d_call: -; j_call: TRBJ2-5; cdr3_aa: CASSEGLRGETQYF; cdr3_nt: TGTGCCAGCAGTGAAGGGCTACGTGGAGAGACCCAGTACTTC
v_call: TRBV5-1; clone_size: few; d_call: TRBD1; j_call: TRBJ1-4; cdr3_aa: CASSGAGTGNEKLFF; cdr3_nt: TGCGCCAGCAGCGGCGCCGGGACAGGGAATGAAAAACTGTTTTTT